The clone carrying this T cell receptor (beta chain) was detected a few times. Its cognate antigen is unknown. Time point noted: persistent/refractory GD, antithyroid drugs over 5 years with positive TRAb. PBMC RNA was the source of the TCR library. An endocrinology department located in Xi'an, China, was where the patients came from. This entry is derived from a study of regulatory T cells in long-lasting Graves disease. As for the study in general: It was over 5 years of antithyroid drugs, with positive TSH receptor antibodies, that meant persistent Graves' disease.

The study's findings and limits: TRBV28, TRBJ1-2 and TRBJ2-5 emerged as the favored segments in persistent disease.

The authors built TCR beta libraries using iRepertoire HTBI primers and Arm-PCR of CDR3 regions. One entry per CDR3 protein results from TCRdb running MiXCR on the multiplex PCR reads. The sample contains 400,000 to 600,000 distinct CDR3 sequences, 20% to 25% of which appear only once. After removal of 5 bases from V and 4 bases from J, the junction contained 9 bases not matched to a gene. The CDR3 loop spans 17 amino acids. The germline V gene encodes CDR1 LNHDA and CDR2 SQIVND (reference sequence). The sequence came from a female donor with Graves disease. The source material was peripheral blood mononuclear cells (PBMCs), sampled when the disease was refractory, from a patient treated with antithyroid drugs. V is TRBV19 and J is TRBJ2-5, with 14 bases identical to TRBD2. The CDR3 spells CASSEPTGLAGGETQYF. DNA for the CDR3: TGTGCCAGTAGTGAACCCACTGGACTAGCGGGAGGAGAGACCCAGTACTTC.